The rows below give T cell receptor beta chains drawn from one sample of a study of cytomegalovirus exposure and HLA in healthy donors. Measured with immunoSEQ multiplex PCR; TCRdb has only the in-frame clones, and not every one. The data hold 110,000 to 150,000 clones, with around 80% observed a single time. The specimen was PBMCs. The receptors derive from a female donor in good health and CMV-seronegative. Both conserved end residues are trimmed from each CDR3. Clone sizes are given selectively: once, few, many, or a class where the clone is expanded.

clone size: NA
J gene: TRBJ2-3
V gene: TRBV19
CDR3 protein: ASSPGGGADTQY

clone size: NA
J gene: TRBJ2-3
V gene: TRBV7-8
CDR3 protein: ASTESGWGQY

clone size: few
J gene: TRBJ1-6
V gene: TRBV13
CDR3 protein: ASSHLAGQGNSPLH

clone size: many
J gene: TRBJ1-2
V gene: TRBV6-6
CDR3 protein: ASSLYGQGSIGGYT

clone size: once
J gene: TRBJ2-2
V gene: TRBV9
CDR3 protein: ASSDIGGAYPGELF

clone size: NA
J gene: TRBJ1-2
V gene: TRBV29-1
CDR3 protein: SVWTGGGYT

clone size: few
J gene: TRBJ2-5
V gene: TRBV28
CDR3 protein: ASSPPGGLAETQY

clone size: few
J gene: TRBJ1-2
V gene: TRBV5-6
CDR3 protein: ASSSTGTVVGYT

clone size: few
J gene: TRBJ2-1
V gene: TRBV12-5
CDR3 protein: ASALAVNEQF

clone size: once
J gene: TRBJ1-3
V gene: TRBV4-3
CDR3 protein: ASSQYILPSGGFSGNTIY

clone size: NA
J gene: TRBJ2-5
V gene: TRBV7-9
CDR3 protein: ASSRDRGLETQY

clone size: NA
J gene: TRBJ1-3
V gene: TRBV25-1
CDR3 protein: ASSEGQGYPRSGNTIY

clone size: NA
J gene: TRBJ2-7
V gene: TRBV7-9
CDR3 protein: ASSLTWTGSSYEQY

clone size: NA
J gene: TRBJ2-1
V gene: TRBV15
CDR3 protein: ATSHGGGGSYNEQF

clone size: NA
J gene: TRBJ1-2
V gene: TRBV27
CDR3 protein: ASSLSPPQLWLHLRLPPRGGYT

clone size: NA
J gene: TRBJ2-1
V gene: TRBV5-4
CDR3 protein: ASSSSSYNEQF

clone size: NA
J gene: TRBJ2-7
V gene: TRBV6-1
CDR3 protein: ASINDRGSYEQY

clone size: few
J gene: TRBJ1-4
V gene: TRBV6-5
CDR3 protein: ASSLRGSGEKLF

clone size: NA
J gene: TRBJ1-1
V gene: TRBV7-2
CDR3 protein: ASSLQENTEAF

clone size: once
J gene: TRBJ2-5
V gene: TRBV5-4
CDR3 protein: ASSTGGAQETQY

clone size: NA
J gene: TRBJ2-1
V gene: TRBV7-9
CDR3 protein: ASSSRGLPNEQF

clone size: once
J gene: TRBJ1-5
V gene: TRBV19
CDR3 protein: ASNKGGTGDQPQH

clone size: NA
J gene: TRBJ1-1
V gene: TRBV18
CDR3 protein: ASSLAADRGEAF

clone size: NA
J gene: TRBJ2-5
V gene: TRBV6-5
CDR3 protein: ASNHLGHETQY

clone size: NA
J gene: TRBJ2-3
V gene: TRBV28
CDR3 protein: ASIDGITDTQY

clone size: NA
J gene: TRBJ2-1
V gene: TRBV7-9
CDR3 protein: ASSLNPGQGIHEQF

clone size: once
J gene: TRBJ2-3
V gene: TRBV19
CDR3 protein: ASRPPGLSTDTQY

clone size: NA
J gene: TRBJ2-1
V gene: TRBV27
CDR3 protein: ASSLFRLAGTGSSSYNEQF

clone size: NA
J gene: TRBJ2-2
V gene: TRBV14
CDR3 protein: ASRQSGQGAVTGELF

clone size: NA
J gene: TRBJ1-2
V gene: TRBV2
CDR3 protein: ASMALGNYGYT

clone size: NA
J gene: TRBJ2-4
V gene: TRBV29-1
CDR3 protein: SVEGADPNIQY

clone size: NA
J gene: TRBJ2-7
V gene: TRBV27
CDR3 protein: ASSLRAGGSYEQY

clone size: NA
J gene: TRBJ2-2
V gene: TRBV2
CDR3 protein: ASRSRTGGTGELF

clone size: NA
J gene: TRBJ2-7
V gene: TRBV7-9
CDR3 protein: ASSPELSVSSYEQY

clone size: NA
J gene: TRBJ2-3
V gene: TRBV10-1
CDR3 protein: ASSPGTDLGQY

clone size: NA
J gene: TRBJ2-7
V gene: TRBV11-2
CDR3 protein: ASSPRTSGPYEQY

clone size: NA
J gene: TRBJ2-3
V gene: TRBV2
CDR3 protein: ASSVSGQGVDTQY

clone size: NA
J gene: TRBJ2-1
V gene: TRBV2
CDR3 protein: ASSRRRDRDYNEQF

clone size: NA
J gene: TRBJ1-3
V gene: TRBV5-1
CDR3 protein: ASRRGDRAHTIY

clone size: NA
J gene: TRBJ1-4
V gene: TRBV27
CDR3 protein: ASSPPGLNEKLF

clone size: NA
J gene: TRBJ1-5
V gene: TRBV6-4
CDR3 protein: ASSEDSGQPQH

clone size: few
J gene: TRBJ1-3
V gene: TRBV10-3
CDR3 protein: AISPRSGNTIY

clone size: NA
J gene: TRBJ1-4
V gene: TRBV6-1
CDR3 protein: ASGWGGPNEKLF

clone size: NA
J gene: TRBJ2-1
V gene: TRBV9
CDR3 protein: ASSLKREAPGNEQF

clone size: NA
J gene: TRBJ2-1
V gene: TRBV7-9
CDR3 protein: ASSLADRVLLEQF

clone size: NA
J gene: TRBJ2-1
V gene: TRBV19
CDR3 protein: ASSIPLGSYNEQF

clone size: NA
J gene: TRBJ2-7
V gene: TRBV27
CDR3 protein: ASSLISWTGKGLAVKPSYEQY

clone size: few
J gene: TRBJ2-1
V gene: TRBV28
CDR3 protein: ASSSAGLAGINEQF

clone size: NA
J gene: TRBJ2-1
V gene: TRBV7-2
CDR3 protein: ASSLAGLGVPEQF

clone size: NA
J gene: TRBJ2-4
V gene: TRBV20-1
CDR3 protein: SVRGNIQY

clone size: NA
J gene: TRBJ2-2
V gene: TRBV18
CDR3 protein: ASSPPILQGTRLANTGELF